Below are 22 T cell receptor beta chains sequenced from a single sample in a study of control samples from healthy donors and cancer patients. Sequencing used immunoSEQ multiplex PCR; TCRdb keeps in-frame clones, though not all of them. The sample holds about 150,000 clones, approximately 91% seen once. The source material was blood. The receptor set was obtained from a man in his thirties or forties in good health.

The CDR3 coding sequence is TGTGCCAGCAGTCGGACCCCAGCGTCTAGAGAGACCCAGTACTTC. This sequence encodes CASSRTPASRETQYF. V gene TRBV5-4 combines with J gene TRBJ2-5; D is undetermined. This CDR3 has 15 amino acids. CDR1 is SGHNT, CDR2 YYREEE, per germline (reference sequence). V gave up 5 bases and J gave up 4 bases, with 18 bases separating them.

V is TRBV19 and J is TRBJ1-6; D not resolved. CDR1 and CDR2 (germline): LNHDA, SQIVND (reference sequence). The germline V and J ends were trimmed by 8 bases and 6 bases, with 11 bases remaining between them. This CDR3 spans 13 amino acids. The CDR3, as DNA: TGTGCCAGTTCGGCTCTGGGTAATTCACCCCTCCACTTT. Its protein is CASSALGNSPLHF.

The chain is built from TRBV3-1 (or the pseudogene TRBV3-2) and TRBJ1-1; a weak D match, TRBD1 (5 bases). Between the trimmed V and J ends, which lost 0 bases and 3 bases, there was a span of 8 bases. Germline V gene data show CDR1 as LGHDT and CDR2 as YNNKEL (reference sequence). The CDR3 consists of 14 residues. The CDR3 reads CASSQDREHTEAFF. In DNA, the CDR3 is TGTGCCAGCAGCCAAGACAGGGAGCACACTGAAGCTTTCTTT.

This chain joins TRBV27 and TRBJ2-7, with 7 bases fitting TRBD2. Germline values: CDR1 MNHEY, CDR2 SMNVEV (reference sequence). Losses at the gene ends were 6 bases for V and 0 bases for J; bases not matched to a gene: 8. This CDR3 spans 15 amino acids. CDR3 amino acids: CASRPSGASSYEQYF. The DNA of the CDR3 is TGTGCCAGCAGACCGAGCGGGGCGAGCTCCTACGAGCAGTACTTC.

The CDR3 is CASRPGLTTYEQYF. As DNA, the CDR3 is TGTGCCAGCAGGCCGGGACTAACTACCTACGAGCAGTACTTC. V gene TRBV6-5 combines with J gene TRBJ2-7; 7 bases are a match to TRBD2. This CDR3 contains 14 residues. The trim removed 6 bases at V and 2 bases at J, leaving 7 bases unmatched. Germline loops: CDR1 MNHEY, CDR2 SVGAGI.

Remarks on this clone: Germline is not matched at one junction end, which may reflect a read error. The chain has TRBV7-2 and TRBJ2-2; D is possibly TRBD1 (5 bases). The CDR3 consists of 18 residues. The germline CDR1 and CDR2 sequences are SGHTA and FQGNSA. In DNA, the CDR3 is TGTGCCAGCAGCTTAGTGTTTGTTTGGACACCGAAGACCGGGGAGCTGTTTTTT. Protein sequence: CASSLVFVWTPKTGELFF.

CDR3 DNA sequence: TGCAGCGTTCTTGGTATACCTGGCAACACTGAAGCTTTCTTT. Its protein product is CSVLGIPGNTEAFF. The chain recombines TRBV29-1 with TRBJ1-1, with D unclear. Germline V gene lookup returns CDR1 SQVTM and CDR2 ANQGSEA. V gave up 5 bases and J gave up 2 bases, with 15 bases separating them. CDR3 size: 14 residues.

The table lists this clone with a few counts. The chain employs TRBV20-1 and TRBJ2-1; 7 positions match TRBD2. The CDR3 extends over 11 amino acids. V lost 8 bases to trimming and J lost 8 bases; unmatched junction nucleotides: 6. The germline V gene has CDR1 DFQATT and CDR2 SNEGSKA (reference sequence). CDR3 loop: CSPKAGDEQFF. CDR3 nucleotides: TGCAGTCCAAAGGCGGGAGATGAGCAGTTCTTC.

The J gene is TRBJ1-2, the V gene TRBV9; a weak D match, TRBD1 (6 bases). V lost 2 bases to trimming and J lost 7 bases, with 18 bases between them. CDR1 and CDR2 (germline): SGDLS, YYNGEE. The CDR3 extends over 15 amino acids. CDR3 loop: CASSVNTGPVGGYTF. CDR3 in DNA: TGTGCCAGCAGCGTGAACACAGGGCCGGTGGGTGGCTACACCTTC. Using reference TRBV9 and TRBJ1-2 for the parts outside the CDR3, the full variable domain is DSGVTQTPKHLITATGQRVTLRCSPRSGDLSVYWYQQSLDQGLQFLIQYYNGEERAKGNILERFSAQQFPDLHSELNLSSLELGDSALYFCASSVNTGPVGGYTFGSGTRLTVV.

The chain couples TRBV12-3 or TRBV12-4 to TRBJ1-5; D is ambiguous. This CDR3 is 13 amino acids long. V dropped 6 bases and J dropped 1 base, with 7 bases sitting between them. CDR3 in amino acids: CASSQKSNQPQHF. DNA for the CDR3: TGTGCCAGCAGCCAAAAGAGCAATCAGCCCCAGCATTTT.

The J gene is TRBJ2-2, the V gene TRBV7-9; 8 positions match TRBD2. With 2 bases clipped from V and 0 bases from J, the junction kept 8 bases outside the gene matches. Germline V gene lookup returns CDR1 SEHNR and CDR2 FQNEAQ (reference sequence). There are 18 residues in the CDR3. The CDR3 here is CASSLWRGGPSNTGELFF. The CDR3 DNA follows: TGTGCCAGCAGCTTATGGCGCGGGGGGCCCTCGAACACCGGGGAGCTGTTTTTT.

The chain recombines TRBV19 with TRBJ1-3; D not certain. This CDR3 has 11 residues. The germline V and J ends were trimmed by 4 bases and 8 bases, with 6 bases remaining between them. Germline assignment: CDR1 LNHDA and CDR2 SQIVND (reference sequence). The CDR3 DNA reads TGTGCCAGTAGTACTGGGGACACCATATATTTT. It yields the protein CASSTGDTIYF.

The chain is built from TRBV9 and TRBJ2-7, with 10 bases fitting TRBD2. Germline-derived CDR1 and CDR2 are SGDLS and YYNGEE. The CDR3 has 14 amino acids. With 0 bases clipped from V and 9 bases from J, the junction kept 6 bases outside the gene matches. CDR3 nucleotides: TGTGCCAGCAGCGTAGAAAGCGGGGGGGCGGCGCAGTACTTC. Translated: CASSVESGGAAQYF.

The chain couples TRBV24-1 to TRBJ2-1; 8 bases are shared with TRBD2. The CDR3 is made up of 16 amino acids. Germline assignment: CDR1 KGHDR and CDR2 SFDVKD. Germline trimming cut 4 bases from V and 7 bases from J; bases unmatched to any gene: 11. CDR3 bases: TGTGCCACCAGTGACCCCCAAAAAAGACTAGCGAATGAGCAGTTCTTC. This gives the protein CATSDPQKRLANEQFF.

This clone was recorded only once. The chain employs TRBV10-3 and TRBJ2-7; 10 bases are shared with TRBD2. Trimming at V came to 0 bases and at J to 3 bases, leaving 11 bases not matched to a gene. Germline CDR1 is ENHRY and CDR2 is SYGVKD. The CDR3 has 18 amino acids. The CDR3 loop is CAISESEFRASGGYEQYF. The CDR3 DNA is TGTGCCATCAGTGAGTCGGAGTTTAGGGCTAGCGGGGGCTACGAGCAGTACTTC.

The rearrangement uses TRBV27 and TRBJ1-3; D is perhaps TRBD1 (5 bases). The CDR3 spans 12 residues. The germline gives CDR1 MNHEY, CDR2 SMNVEV (reference sequence). V dropped 9 bases and J dropped 2 bases, with 8 bases sitting between them. The CDR3 loop reads CASQGAGNTIYF. CDR3 bases: TGTGCCAGTCAGGGAGCTGGAAACACCATATATTTT.

The table lists this clone with a count of one. This sequence joins TRBV29-1 and TRBJ2-3; weak D call: TRBD1 (6 bases). With 4 bases removed from V and 3 bases from J, the gap between germline ends came to 20 bases. Germline V gene data show CDR1 as SQVTM and CDR2 as ANQGSEA. The CDR3 runs 16 residues. CDR3 amino acids: CSVGKVEPGATDTQYF. The DNA for the CDR3 is TGCAGCGTTGGAAAGGTAGAGCCAGGGGCAACAGATACGCAGTATTTT.

The gene calls are TRBV7-3 and TRBJ2-1; 12 nucleotides align to TRBD2. Germline V gene sequence: CDR1 SGHTA, CDR2 FQGTGA. CDR3 length: 16 amino acids. V was clipped by 5 bases and J by 4 bases; unmatched bases: 6. The chain's CDR3 is CASSPTSGGPYNEQFF. Written as DNA, the CDR3 is TGTGCCAGCAGCCCTACTAGCGGGGGGCCTTACAATGAGCAGTTCTTC.

The V call is TRBV23-1, the J call TRBJ1-2, with D perhaps matching TRBD1 (5 bases). TRBV23-1 qualifies as an ORF whose function is uncertain. The V end lost 3 bases, the J end lost 4 bases, and 9 bases lay between the germline ends. This CDR3 contains 13 residues. The CDR3, as DNA: TGCGCCAGCAGTCAGGGACGGTTCTATGGCTACACCTTC. Its translation is CASSQGRFYGYTF.

J is TRBJ1-5 and V is TRBV10-1; unclear D gene. Trimming cost V 7 bases and J 0 bases, with 13 bases left between them. Germline V gene sequence: CDR1 WNHNN, CDR2 SYGVQD (reference sequence). CDR3 size: 15 residues. This CDR3 is CASTRPSGSNQPQHF. The CDR3 bases are TGCGCCAGCACCCGGCCGTCTGGTAGCAATCAGCCCCAGCATTTT.

This sequence joins TRBV9 and TRBJ2-7; D is unclear. The V gene's germline CDR1 is SGDLS and CDR2 YYNGEE. V was cut by 0 bases and J by 6 bases, with 4 bases left in between. The length of the CDR3 is 11 residues. Here the CDR3 reads CASSVGAEQYF. The CDR3, as DNA: TGTGCCAGCAGCGTAGGGGCCGAGCAGTACTTC.

This clone is a singleton in its sample. The chain links TRBV5-4 to TRBJ2-5; 8 bases are shared with TRBD1. Trimming at V came to 4 bases and at J to 4 bases, leaving 9 bases not matched to a gene. The length of the CDR3 is 15 residues. CDR1 SGHNT and CDR2 YYREEE come from the germline V gene (reference sequence). In nucleotides, the CDR3 is TGTGCCAGCAGCAGGGGACAGGAATTGGGAGAGACCCAGTACTTC. Translating it yields CASSRGQELGETQYF.